What follows are 22 T cell receptor beta chains derived from one specimen sequenced in a study of blood T cell repertoires in COVID-19. The assay was immunoSEQ multiplex PCR, and TCRdb's table has in-frame clones only and misses some. Of under 250,000 clones in the sample, over 75% were seen once. Sequencing was performed on PBMCs or T cells enriched from blood (not recorded which). All receptors come from a woman between 25 and 40 years old who had been exposed to COVID-19.

The rearrangement joins TRBV7-3 to TRBJ2-1, with TRBD2 matching 8 bases. Unmatched junction bases numbered 10, after V lost 5 bases and J lost 7 bases. This CDR3 is built from 15 residues. Germline-derived CDR1 and CDR2 are SGHTA and FQGTGA. Written as DNA, the CDR3 is TGTGCCAGCAGCCATAGCGGGACTAATAGAAATGAGCAGTTCTTC. This encodes CASSHSGTNRNEQFF.

The chain couples TRBV6-2 or TRBV6-3 to TRBJ1-2, with 7 bases aligning to TRBD1. The germline V gene has CDR1 MNHEY and CDR2 SVGEGT. The CDR3 has 14 amino acids. After removal of 2 bases from V and 5 bases from J, the junction contained 5 bases not matched to a gene. Here the CDR3 DNA reads TGTGCCAGCAGTTACGGACAGGCCACATATGGCTACACCTTC. It translates to CASSYGQATYGYTF.

The chain has TRBV6-1 and TRBJ2-2, with 11 bases fitting TRBD1. V was clipped by 2 bases and J by 6 bases; unmatched bases: 11. The CDR3 is made up of 18 amino acids. The germline V gene encodes CDR1 MNHNS and CDR2 SASEGT. The CDR3 sequence: CASSEPGQGAFIAGELFF. Here the CDR3 DNA reads TGTGCCAGCAGTGAACCAGGACAGGGGGCGTTTATCGCCGGGGAGCTGTTTTTT.

The chain links TRBV5-1 to TRBJ2-5; a weak D match, TRBD2 (5 bases). Germline CDR1 reads SGHRS; CDR2 reads YFSETQ. The ends were cut back, 7 bases at V and 4 bases at J, with 14 bases in the middle. The length of the CDR3 is 13 residues. CDR3 residues: CASRRAAGETQYF. The CDR3, as DNA: TGCGCCAGCCGTAGGGCGGCGGGAGAGACCCAGTACTTC.

The chain has TRBV15 and TRBJ2-7; 9 positions agree with TRBD1. The CDR3 runs to 15 residues. Germline V gene lookup returns CDR1 LNHNV and CDR2 YYDKDF (reference sequence). J was trimmed by 3 bases and V by 2 bases; bases with no gene match: 5. CDR3 sequence: CATSRYRDRDYEQYF. Here the CDR3 DNA reads TGTGCCACCAGCAGATACCGGGACAGGGACTACGAGCAGTACTTC.

This sequence joins TRBV9 and TRBJ2-5; TRBD1 aligns across 10 bases. The CDR3 covers 15 residues. Germline CDR1 reads SGDLS; CDR2 reads YYNGEE. V was pared by 4 bases and J by 3 bases, with 6 bases of the junction left unmatched. The CDR3, as DNA: TGTGCCAGCAGCTCCCTGACAGGGGGCAAAGAGACCCAGTACTTC. Amino acid sequence: CASSSLTGGKETQYF.

This sequence joins TRBV2 and TRBJ1-6; perhaps TRBD1 as D (5 bases). Germline V gene data show CDR1 as SNHLY and CDR2 as FYNNEI. The CDR3 length is 13 residues. V lost 7 bases, J lost 6 bases, and 10 bases lay in between. The CDR3 coding sequence is TGTGCCAGCAAGCTCAGGGTTAATTCACCCCTCCACTTT. Translated: CASKLRVNSPLHF.

The rearrangement links TRBV2 to TRBJ2-5, with D possibly being TRBD1 (6 bases). From germline, CDR1 is SNHLY and CDR2 FYNNEI. V was trimmed by 1 base and J by 2 bases, leaving 11 bases between them. The CDR3 runs to 15 residues. As DNA, the CDR3 is TGTGCCAGCAGTGAAGGTGGGCAGGGGCAAGAGACCCAGTACTTC. This gives the protein CASSEGGQGQETQYF.

The genes are TRBV5-4 and TRBJ1-4; D gene ambiguous. CDR1 and CDR2 from the germline V gene are SGHNT and YYREEE (reference sequence). Trimming removed 2 bases from V and 7 bases from J, with 3 bases in between. The CDR3 runs 11 residues. This CDR3 is CASSFSEKLFF. CDR3 nucleotides: TGTGCCAGCAGCTTCAGTGAAAAACTGTTTTTT.

This chain links TRBV12-3 or TRBV12-4 with TRBJ2-3; D not certain. V lost 2 bases and J lost 4, with 4 bases in between. The CDR3 has 12 amino acids. CDR3 nucleotide sequence: TGTGCCAGCAGTTTACAGTCAGATACGCAGTATTTT. Protein: CASSLQSDTQYF.

The V and J genes are TRBV10-3 and TRBJ2-2; the D gene is possibly TRBD1 (5 bases). Per the germline V gene, CDR1 is ENHRY and CDR2 is SYGVKD. The CDR3 is 15 residues long. Trimming cost V 5 bases and J 4 bases, with 14 bases left between them. CDR3 nucleotides: TGTGCCATCAGTTTTGGTCAGGGCCGCACCGGGGAGCTGTTTTTT. This codes for CAISFGQGRTGELFF.

CDR3 in amino acids: CASSIAAGATDTQYF. As DNA, the CDR3 is TGTGCCAGTAGTATAGCGGCAGGGGCCACAGATACGCAGTATTTT. The rearrangement joins TRBV19 to TRBJ2-3, with D maybe TRBD1 (6 bases). V lost 1 base, J lost 2 bases, and 10 bases lay in between. Germline V gene data show CDR1 as LNHDA and CDR2 as SQIVND (reference sequence). This CDR3 comprises 15 residues. The full variable domain, rest sourced from reference TRBV19 and TRBJ2-3, is DGGITQSPKYLFRKEGQNVTLSCEQNLNHDAMYWYRQDPGQGLRLIYYSQIVNDFQKGDIAEGYSVSREKKESFPLTVTSAQKNPTAFYLCASSIAAGATDTQYFGPGTRLTVL.

J is TRBJ2-1 and V is TRBV2; no clear D gene. Trimming took 2 bases from V and 5 from J, leaving 10 bases between them. Germline CDR1 SNHLY, CDR2 FYNNEI. There are 14 residues in the CDR3. CDR3 DNA sequence: TGTGCCAGCAGTGAATGGCTGACTGACAATGAGCAGTTCTTC. It codes for CASSEWLTDNEQFF.

The chain links TRBV7-7 to TRBJ2-2; D is perhaps TRBD1 (6 bases). This CDR3 contains 15 residues. V dropped 0 bases and J dropped 5 bases, with 10 bases sitting between them. From germline, CDR1 is SSHAT and CDR2 FNYEAQ (reference sequence). Here the CDR3 DNA reads TGTGCCAGCAGCTTAGCGGCAGGGGAAACCGGGGAGCTGTTTTTT. Its protein product is CASSLAAGETGELFF. Full variable domain (rest looked up from reference TRBV7-7 and TRBJ2-2): GAGVSQSPRYKVTKRGQDVTLRCDPISSHATLYWYQQALGQGPEFLTYFNYEAQPDKSGLPSDRFSAERPEGSISTLTIQRTEQRDSAMYRCASSLAAGETGELFFGEGSRLTVL.

The V gene is TRBV9, the J gene TRBJ2-3, with D hard to call. V dropped 0 bases and J dropped 1 base, with 9 bases sitting between them. The CDR3 is 15 amino acids. From germline, CDR1 is SGDLS and CDR2 YYNGEE. In DNA form, the CDR3 reads TGTGCCAGCAGCGTAGGAGGATTTCGCACAGATACGCAGTATTTT. The encoded protein is CASSVGGFRTDTQYF. The full variable domain, with the rest looked up from reference TRBV9 and TRBJ2-3, is DSGVTQTPKHLITATGQRVTLRCSPRSGDLSVYWYQQSLDQGLQFLIQYYNGEERAKGNILERFSAQQFPDLHSELNLSSLELGDSALYFCASSVGGFRTDTQYFGPGTRLTVL.

CDR3 residues: CASSLGSGPSYEQYF. CDR3 in DNA: TGTGCCAGCAGCTTGGGGAGCGGACCCTCCTACGAGCAGTACTTC. The chain joins TRBV5-4 to TRBJ2-7; D is possibly TRBD2 (5 bases). The CDR3 loop spans 15 amino acids. The germline CDR1 and CDR2 sequences are SGHNT and YYREEE (reference sequence). V was cut by 0 bases and J by 0 bases, with 10 bases left in between.

J is TRBJ2-5 and V is TRBV28; 7 bases line up with TRBD2. The V segment lost 6 bases and the J segment 4 bases; nucleotides outside the gene matches: 14. Germline CDR1 is MDHEN and CDR2 is SYDVKM. This CDR3 is built from 16 residues. CDR3 sequence (DNA): TGTGCCAGCAGAGAGAGGCGGGAGCCCCTCGGAGAGACCCAGTACTTC. It is translated as CASRERREPLGETQYF.

This clone occurred a few times. This chain connects TRBV7-9 to TRBJ1-1; no reliable D call. Deletions cut 0 bases from V and 5 bases from J, with 13 bases between. The germline gives CDR1 SEHNR, CDR2 FQNEAQ (reference sequence). CDR3 length: 15 residues. The CDR3 sequence: CASSLARATGTEAFF. The DNA for the CDR3 is TGTGCCAGCAGCTTAGCGCGGGCCACGGGAACTGAAGCTTTCTTT.

The V gene is TRBV18, the J gene TRBJ2-2; D gene uncertain. The CDR3 sequence is 14 residues long. From germline, CDR1 is KGHSH and CDR2 LQKENI. V lost 0 bases to trimming and J lost 4 bases, with 6 bases between them. CDR3 sequence: CASSPPTATGELFF. The CDR3 bases are TGTGCCAGCTCACCACCGACTGCCACCGGGGAGCTGTTTTTT.

This clone was detected only a few times. V usage is TRBV27 and J usage is TRBJ2-7, with TRBD1 as a possible D gene (6 bases). Trimming pared 2 bases from V and 0 bases from J, leaving 11 bases between. Germline lookup yields CDR1 MNHEY and CDR2 SMNVEV (reference sequence). CDR3 length: 15 residues. CDR3 protein: CASSLRTGLSYEQYF. The CDR3 bases are TGTGCCAGCAGTTTACGCACAGGGCTCTCCTACGAGCAGTACTTC.

This clone was detected once. The chain links TRBV2 to TRBJ2-3, with D perhaps matching TRBD2 (6 bases). This CDR3 has 17 residues. From germline, CDR1 is SNHLY and CDR2 FYNNEI. Trimming removed 4 bases from V and 0 bases from J, with 17 bases in between. The CDR3 coding sequence is TGTGCCAGCAGTGGACATAGGGGACGGGGGAGCACAGATACGCAGTATTTT. The encoded protein is CASSGHRGRGSTDTQYF.

This chain uses TRBV11-2 with TRBJ1-1; 8 bases align to TRBD1. Trimming removed 3 bases from V and 0 bases from J; junction bases left unmatched: 3. This CDR3 has 15 amino acids. CDR1 SGHAT and CDR2 FQNNGV come from the germline V gene. CDR3 sequence: CASSLAGGVNTEAFF. DNA for the CDR3: TGTGCCAGCAGCTTGGCAGGGGGCGTGAACACTGAAGCTTTCTTT.